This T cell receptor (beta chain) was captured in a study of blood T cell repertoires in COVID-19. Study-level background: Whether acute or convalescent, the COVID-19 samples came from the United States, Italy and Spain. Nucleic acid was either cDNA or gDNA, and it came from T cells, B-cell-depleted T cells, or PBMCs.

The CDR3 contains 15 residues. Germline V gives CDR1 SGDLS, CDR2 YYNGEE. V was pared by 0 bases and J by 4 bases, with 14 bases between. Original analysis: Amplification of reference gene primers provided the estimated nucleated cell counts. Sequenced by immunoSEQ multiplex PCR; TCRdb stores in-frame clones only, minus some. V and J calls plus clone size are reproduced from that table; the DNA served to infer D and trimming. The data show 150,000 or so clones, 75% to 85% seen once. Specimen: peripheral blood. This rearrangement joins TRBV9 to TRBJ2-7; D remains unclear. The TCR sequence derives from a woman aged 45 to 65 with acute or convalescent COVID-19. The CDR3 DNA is TGTGCCAGCAGCGTAGGAGGTAGCTTACTATACGAGCAGTACTTC. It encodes CASSVGGSLLYEQYF.